The sequence of this T cell receptor beta chain was determined in a study of T cells after yellow fever vaccination. TCRdb re-called the 5' RACE reads with MiXCR, one entry per CDR3 protein. This table holds under 200,000 distinct CDR3 sequences, approximately 10% found once. Germline V gene data show CDR1 as DFQATT and CDR2 as SNEGSKA (reference sequence). The CDR3 runs 16 residues. Trimming pared 1 base from V and 1 base from J, leaving 15 bases between. This sample comprised CD8+ T cells sorted from PBMCs, obtained 15 days after the yellow fever booster vaccination. The gene calls are TRBV20-1 and TRBJ2-3, with D unclear. The clonotype comes from a man aged 18 to 29 who received the YFV17D yellow fever vaccine. The DNA for the CDR3 is TGCAGTGCTAGAGGAATCGCCAGCGCTCGCACAGATACGCAGTATTTT. Translating gives CSARGIASARTDTQYF.